This T cell receptor beta chain was recorded in a study of response to subunit inactivated influenza vaccine. Whole-study results and caveats: It was suggested by the authors that few new T cells are recruited by each seasonal influenza vaccination.

CDR1 is SGHAT and CDR2 is FQNNGV in the germline V gene. CDR3 length: 13 amino acids. The V segment lost 3 bases and the J segment 10 bases; nucleotides outside the gene matches: 8. TCRdb processed the RT-PCR reads anew with MiXCR; each CDR3 protein has one entry. This table holds about 160,000 distinct CDR3 sequences, about a tenth found once. On this clonotype: Its antigen is still unknown.

The receptor was isolated from a man aged 45-65 years who received an inactivated influenza vaccine. Sample: non-naive T cells sorted from PBMCs, taken about 6 weeks after vaccination. The genes are TRBV11-2 and TRBJ1-1; 7 bases are a match to TRBD1. The CDR3 protein is CASSLGTASGAFF. CDR3 coding DNA: TGTGCCAGCAGCTTGGGGACAGCTTCTGGAGCTTTCTTT.